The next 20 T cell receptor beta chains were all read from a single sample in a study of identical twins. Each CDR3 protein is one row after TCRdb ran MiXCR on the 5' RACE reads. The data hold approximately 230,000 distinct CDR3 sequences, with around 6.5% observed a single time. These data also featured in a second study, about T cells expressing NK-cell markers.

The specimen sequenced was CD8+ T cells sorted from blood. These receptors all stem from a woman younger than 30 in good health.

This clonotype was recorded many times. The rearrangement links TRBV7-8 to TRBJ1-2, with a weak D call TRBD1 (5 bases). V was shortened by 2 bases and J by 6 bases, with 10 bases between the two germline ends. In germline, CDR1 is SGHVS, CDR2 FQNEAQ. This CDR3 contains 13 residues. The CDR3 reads CASSLLGGDGYTF. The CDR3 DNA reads TGTGCCAGCAGCTTACTGGGGGGAGATGGCTACACCTTC.

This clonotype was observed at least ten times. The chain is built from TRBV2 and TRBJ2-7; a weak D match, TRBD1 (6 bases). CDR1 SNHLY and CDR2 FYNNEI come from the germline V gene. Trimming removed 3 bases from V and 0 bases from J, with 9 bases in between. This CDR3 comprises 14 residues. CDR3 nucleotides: TGTGCCAGCAGTGAGCAGGGGATCTCCTACGAGCAGTACTTC. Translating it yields CASSEQGISYEQYF. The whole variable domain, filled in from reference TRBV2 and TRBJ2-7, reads EPEVTQTPSHQVTQMGQEVILRCVPISNHLYFYWYRQILGQKVEFLVSFYNNEISEKSEIFDDQFSVERPDGSNFTLKIRSTKLEDSAMYFCASSEQGISYEQYFGPGTRLTVT.

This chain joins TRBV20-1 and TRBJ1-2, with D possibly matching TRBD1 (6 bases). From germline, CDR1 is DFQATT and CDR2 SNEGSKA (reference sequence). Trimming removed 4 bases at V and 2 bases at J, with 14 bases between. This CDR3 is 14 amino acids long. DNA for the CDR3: TGCAGTGCTAATCTCGGGGGCTGGAACTATGGCTACACCTTC. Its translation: CSANLGGWNYGYTF.

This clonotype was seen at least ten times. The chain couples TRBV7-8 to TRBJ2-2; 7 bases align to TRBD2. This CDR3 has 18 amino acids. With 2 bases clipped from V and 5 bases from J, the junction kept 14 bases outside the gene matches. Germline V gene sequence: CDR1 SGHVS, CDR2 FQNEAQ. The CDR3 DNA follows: TGTGCCAGCAGCTTACCCCGAGGGGAGGGGCGTCTAACCGGGGAGCTGTTTTTT. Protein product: CASSLPRGEGRLTGELFF.

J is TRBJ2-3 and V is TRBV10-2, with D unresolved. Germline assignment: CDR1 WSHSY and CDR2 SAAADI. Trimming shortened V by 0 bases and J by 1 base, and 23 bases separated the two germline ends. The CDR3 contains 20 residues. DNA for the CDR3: TGCGCCAGCAGTGAGTCAGACTCGCTTCGGGTAGTCTCACGCACAGATACGCAGTATTTT. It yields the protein CASSESDSLRVVSRTDTQYF.

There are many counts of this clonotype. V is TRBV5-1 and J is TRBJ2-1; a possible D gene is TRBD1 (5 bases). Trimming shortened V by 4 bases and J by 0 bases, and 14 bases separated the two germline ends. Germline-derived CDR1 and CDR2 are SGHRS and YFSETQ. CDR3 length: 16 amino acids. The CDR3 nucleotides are TGCGCCAGCAGCGGAAACAGGCCCAGCTCCTACAATGAGCAGTTCTTC. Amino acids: CASSGNRPSSYNEQFF.

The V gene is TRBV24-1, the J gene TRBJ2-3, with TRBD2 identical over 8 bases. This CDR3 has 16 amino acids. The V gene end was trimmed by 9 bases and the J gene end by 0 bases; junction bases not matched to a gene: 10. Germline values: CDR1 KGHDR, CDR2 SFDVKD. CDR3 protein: CATAGTRCSSTDTQYF. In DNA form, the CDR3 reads TGTGCCACCGCCGGGACTAGATGTTCTAGCACAGATACGCAGTATTTT.

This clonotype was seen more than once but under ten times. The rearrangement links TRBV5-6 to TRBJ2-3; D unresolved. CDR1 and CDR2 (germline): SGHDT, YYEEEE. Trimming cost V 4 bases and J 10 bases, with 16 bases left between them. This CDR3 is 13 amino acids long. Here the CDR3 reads CASSLAPLGSQYF. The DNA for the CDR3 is TGTGCCAGCAGCCTCGCCCCTTTAGGGTCGCAGTATTTT. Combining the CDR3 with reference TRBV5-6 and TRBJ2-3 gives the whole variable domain DAGVTQSPTHLIKTRGQQVTLRCSPKSGHDTVSWYQQALGQGPQFIFQYYEEEERQRGNFPDRFSGHQFPNYSSELNVNALLLGDSALYLCASSLAPLGSQYFGPGTRLTVL.

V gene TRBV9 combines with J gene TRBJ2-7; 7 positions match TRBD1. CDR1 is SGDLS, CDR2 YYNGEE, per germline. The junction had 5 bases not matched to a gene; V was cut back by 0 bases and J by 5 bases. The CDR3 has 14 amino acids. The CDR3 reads CASSVEGARDEQYF. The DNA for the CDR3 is TGTGCCAGCAGCGTAGAGGGGGCAAGGGACGAGCAGTACTTC.

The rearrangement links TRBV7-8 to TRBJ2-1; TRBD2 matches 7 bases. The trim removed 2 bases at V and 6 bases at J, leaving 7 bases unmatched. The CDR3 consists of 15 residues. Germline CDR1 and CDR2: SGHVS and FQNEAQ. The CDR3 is CASSLIGGGLNEQFF. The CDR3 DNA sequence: TGTGCCAGCAGCTTAATAGGCGGGGGTCTCAATGAGCAGTTCTTC.

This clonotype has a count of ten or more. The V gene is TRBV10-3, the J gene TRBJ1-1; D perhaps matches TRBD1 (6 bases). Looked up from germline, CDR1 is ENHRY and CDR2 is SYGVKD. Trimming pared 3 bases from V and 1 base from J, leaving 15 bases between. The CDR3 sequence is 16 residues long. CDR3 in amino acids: CAISDGPGRGNTEAFF. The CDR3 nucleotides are TGTGCCATCAGTGATGGGCCAGGCAGGGGGAACACTGAAGCTTTCTTT.

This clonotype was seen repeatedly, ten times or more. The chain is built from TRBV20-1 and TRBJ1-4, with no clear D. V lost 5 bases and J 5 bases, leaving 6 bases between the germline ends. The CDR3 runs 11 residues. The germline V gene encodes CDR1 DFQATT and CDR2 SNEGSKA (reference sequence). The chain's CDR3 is CSAGLNEKLFF. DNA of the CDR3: TGCAGTGCTGGGCTGAATGAAAAACTGTTTTTT.

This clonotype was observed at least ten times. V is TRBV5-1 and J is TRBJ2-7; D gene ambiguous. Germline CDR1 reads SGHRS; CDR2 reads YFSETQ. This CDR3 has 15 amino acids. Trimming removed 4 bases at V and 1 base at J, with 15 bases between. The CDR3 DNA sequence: TGCGCCAGCAGCGCCGCCCTCCGAGCATCCTACGAGCAGTACTTC. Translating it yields CASSAALRASYEQYF.

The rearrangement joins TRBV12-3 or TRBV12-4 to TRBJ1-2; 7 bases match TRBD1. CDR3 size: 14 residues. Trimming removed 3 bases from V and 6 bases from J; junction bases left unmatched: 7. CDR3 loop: CASSFSRGPDGYTF. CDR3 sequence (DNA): TGTGCCAGCAGTTTTTCAAGGGGGCCAGATGGCTACACCTTC.

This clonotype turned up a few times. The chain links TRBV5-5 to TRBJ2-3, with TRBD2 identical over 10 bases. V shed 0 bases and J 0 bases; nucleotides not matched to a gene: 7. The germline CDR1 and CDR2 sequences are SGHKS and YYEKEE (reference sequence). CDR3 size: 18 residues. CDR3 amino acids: CASSLGLAGARSTDTQYF. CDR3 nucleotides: TGTGCCAGCAGCTTGGGTCTAGCGGGGGCCAGAAGCACAGATACGCAGTATTTT.

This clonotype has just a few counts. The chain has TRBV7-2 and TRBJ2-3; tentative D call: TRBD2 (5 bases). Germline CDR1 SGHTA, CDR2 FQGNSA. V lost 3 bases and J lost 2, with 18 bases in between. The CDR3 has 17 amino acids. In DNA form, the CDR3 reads TGTGCCAGCAGCTTTGCCCCCCCTAGCCACTTCACAGATACGCAGTATTTT. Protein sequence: CASSFAPPSHFTDTQYF. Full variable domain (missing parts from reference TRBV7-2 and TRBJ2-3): GAGVSQSPSNKVTEKGKDVELRCDPISGHTALYWYRQSLGQGLEFLIYFQGNSAPDKSGLPSDRFSAERTGGSVSTLTIQRTQQEDSAVYLCASSFAPPSHFTDTQYFGPGTRLTVL.

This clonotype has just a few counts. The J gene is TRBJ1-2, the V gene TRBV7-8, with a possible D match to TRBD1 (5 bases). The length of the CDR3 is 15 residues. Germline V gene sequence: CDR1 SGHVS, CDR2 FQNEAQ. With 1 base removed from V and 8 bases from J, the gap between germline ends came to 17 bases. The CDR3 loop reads CASSLDLGGSMGYTF. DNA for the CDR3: TGTGCCAGCAGCTTAGACCTTGGGGGGAGCATGGGCTACACCTTC.

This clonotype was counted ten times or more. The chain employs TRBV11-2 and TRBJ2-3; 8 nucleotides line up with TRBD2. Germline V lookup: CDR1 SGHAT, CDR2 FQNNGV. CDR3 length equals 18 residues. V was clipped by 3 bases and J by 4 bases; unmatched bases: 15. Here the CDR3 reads CASSFYREGSPPPDTQYF. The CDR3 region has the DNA TGTGCCAGCAGCTTTTATCGGGAGGGATCGCCCCCCCCAGATACGCAGTATTTT.

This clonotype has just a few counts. The CDR3 coding sequence is TGTGCCACCAGCCGGGACAGGGGGATTACTCAGCCCCAGCATTTT. It encodes CATSRDRGITQPQHF. The rearrangement uses TRBV15 and TRBJ1-5, with 11 positions matching TRBD1. The CDR3 has 15 residues. V shed 5 bases and J 6 bases; nucleotides not matched to a gene: 6. Germline V lookup: CDR1 LNHNV, CDR2 YYDKDF (reference sequence).

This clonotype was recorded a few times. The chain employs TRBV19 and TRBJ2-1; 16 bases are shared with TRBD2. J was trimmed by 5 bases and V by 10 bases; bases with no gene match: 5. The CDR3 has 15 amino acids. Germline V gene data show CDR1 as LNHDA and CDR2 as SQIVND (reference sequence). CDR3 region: CATQGLAGGDNEQFF. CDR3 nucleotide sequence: TGTGCCACCCAGGGACTAGCGGGGGGGGACAATGAGCAGTTCTTC.